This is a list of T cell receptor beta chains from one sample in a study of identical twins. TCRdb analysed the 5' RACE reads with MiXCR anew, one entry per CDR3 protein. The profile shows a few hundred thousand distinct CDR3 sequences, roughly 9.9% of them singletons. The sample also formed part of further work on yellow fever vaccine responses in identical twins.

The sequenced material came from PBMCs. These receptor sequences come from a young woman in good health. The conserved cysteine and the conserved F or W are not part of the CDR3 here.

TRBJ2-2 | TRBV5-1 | ASSIEGPGELF
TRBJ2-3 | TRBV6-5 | ASSSVAGQYTDTQY
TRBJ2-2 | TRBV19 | ATREAGELF
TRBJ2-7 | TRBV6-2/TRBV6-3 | ASSYTSGSYEQY
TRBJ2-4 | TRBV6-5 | ASSYGASGRVDKFNIQY
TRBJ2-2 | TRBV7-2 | ASSRQRNTGELF
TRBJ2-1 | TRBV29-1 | SVPVGSGIYNEQF
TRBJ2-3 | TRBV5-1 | ASSLWGLITDTQY
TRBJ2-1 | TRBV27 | ASSTLTSGSGNEQF
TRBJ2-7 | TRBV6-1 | ASGYETASSYEQY
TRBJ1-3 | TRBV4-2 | ASSQTVSSGNTIY
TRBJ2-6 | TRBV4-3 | ASSQDVGGNGANVLT
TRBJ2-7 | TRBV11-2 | ASRPEWGSYEQY
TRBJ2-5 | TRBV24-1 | ATSDPLGQAETQY
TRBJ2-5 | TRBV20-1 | SAREGLAEETQY
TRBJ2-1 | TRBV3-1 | ASSLRTSGGPHEQF
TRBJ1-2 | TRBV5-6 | ASSLGDRDNYGYT
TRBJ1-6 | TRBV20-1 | SASGQGGNSPLH
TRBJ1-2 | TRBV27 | ATWDGRNGYT
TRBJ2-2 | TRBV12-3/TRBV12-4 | ASSSPPLAVPTGELF
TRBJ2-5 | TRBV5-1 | ASSLGKGQGRETQY
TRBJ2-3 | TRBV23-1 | ASSQSSFQGDTQY
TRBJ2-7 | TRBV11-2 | ASSPRAEWYEQY
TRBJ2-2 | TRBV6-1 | ASYRSGNTGELF
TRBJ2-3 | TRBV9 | ASSRGRSADTQY
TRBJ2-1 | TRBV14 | ASSHVLAGFGSEQF
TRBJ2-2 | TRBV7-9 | ASSLWDPGELF
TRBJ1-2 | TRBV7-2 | ASSLGAPGQGAVGYT
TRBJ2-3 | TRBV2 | ASSPLWGTSTDTQY
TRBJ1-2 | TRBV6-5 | ASSYLSGTGRGDYGYT
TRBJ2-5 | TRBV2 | ASSEAWAETQY
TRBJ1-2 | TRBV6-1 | ASRLLDTNYGYT
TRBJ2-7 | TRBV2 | AGKQSGAYYEQY
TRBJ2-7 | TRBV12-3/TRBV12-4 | ASSPPGRGEQY
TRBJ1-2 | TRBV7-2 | ASSTVRGARAGGYT
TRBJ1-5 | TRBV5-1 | ASSLEAGVAQPQH
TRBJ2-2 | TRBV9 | ASSVERQGAGELF
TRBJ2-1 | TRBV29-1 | SVTRLAFANEQF
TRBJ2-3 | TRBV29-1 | SVVTGLAPRGDTQY
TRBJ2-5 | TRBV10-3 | AISKSGRGLAGEETQY
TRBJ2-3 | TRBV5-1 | ASSLGNTRWGTDTQY
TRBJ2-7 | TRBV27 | ASSFRGAGEFSEQY
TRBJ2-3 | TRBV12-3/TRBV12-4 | ASSSGTSADSTDTQY
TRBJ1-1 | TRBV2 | ASSEVGWNTEAF
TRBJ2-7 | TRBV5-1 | ASSPGLAGGPVYEQY